The sequence of this T cell receptor (beta chain) was determined in a study of T cell repertoires in cytomegalovirus infection. Background on the study: Well-studied HLA-B-restricted CMV epitopes were used in the study alongside recently identified HLA-C-restricted ones. Public TCR beta signatures indicated both CMV infection and matching HLA type.

MiXCR was run by TCRdb on the reads, yielding one entry per CDR3 protein. The sample has around 900,000 distinct CDR3 sequences, approximately 31% seen once; the top ten hold roughly 12%. Points from the study as a whole: Frequencies of public TCR beta families were cumulated, and this identified carriers of CMV plus the relevant HLA. Dominating the ex vivo response were HLA-C-restricted CMV-specific TCR beta clonotypes.

This clonotype has just a few counts. Its antigen remains unidentified. V gave up 5 bases and J gave up 1 base, with 14 bases separating them. The CDR3 covers 15 residues. In germline, CDR1 is SEHNR, CDR2 FQNEAQ (reference sequence). The V gene is TRBV7-9, the J gene TRBJ1-1; a weak D match, TRBD1 (6 bases). Specimen: cultured CD8+ T cells from PBMCs, collected from culture after CMV antigen stimulation. The clonotype comes from a human donor in good health (CMV status not recorded). Some clones in this sample may be carry-over from other donors' samples. The CDR3 sequence: CASSQIQGQNTEAFF. The CDR3 nucleotides read TGTGCCAGCAGCCAGATACAGGGACAGAACACTGAAGCTTTCTTT.